This TCR beta chain stems from a study of T cell responses to AZD1222 COVID-19 vaccine (dated by TCRdb to 2020 to 2022). Concerning the study at large: AZD1222 recipients given second doses at about 4 weeks or at about 12 weeks were pooled, since spike-specific TCR depth and breadth were not found to differ between the two schedules. A total of under 250 trial participants underwent TCR sequencing, of whom some 200 had received two doses of AZD1222 and about 26 had received two doses of the MenACWY control vaccine. Trial participants were enrolled into age subgroups of 18-55, 56-69 and 70-plus years, which contained about 150, 27 and 61 TCR-sequenced participants, respectively.

The time point label of this sample denotes: baseline before first vaccination. Vaccinee samples were obtained from the UK trials COV001 and COV002, which included a single-blind randomized controlled phase 2/3 trial of AZD1222 (ChAdOx1 nCoV-19) in healthy adults. For TCRbeta chain sequencing, PBMC samples were collected from trial participants at day 0 and at day 28 after the second dose. Study-wide conclusions, independent of this receptor: Participants were mostly white British and included more females than males, and it was suggested by the authors that clonal diversity may have been underestimated. Spike-specific TCR breadth and depth rose significantly after two AZD1222 doses compared with day 0 and with MenACWY recipients. Reportedly, close to half of the unique spike-specific TCRs recognized epitopes lying outside the regions that are mutated in the B.1.351 and B.1.1.7 variants. Only five or six AZD1222 recipients were SARS-CoV-2 seropositive at baseline, limiting conclusions about previously exposed vaccinees. Because no day 14 peak-response samples were available, repertoires were characterized only after the peak T cell response. The 56-69-year group was small, and its depth increase did not reach significance, likely because of low power. CD4 TCRs associated with the vaccine covered the entire spike protein, and the dominant responses were in regions 160-218 and 743-854.

With respect to this clone: Its antigen is unknown. Within one base of it there is no much larger clone, and no base qualities were kept.

The CDR3 regions of human TCRbeta chains were analyzed by immunosequencing. On the authors' methods: Repertoire TCRs were matched against a reference library of SARS-CoV-2-specific TCRs generated with the MIRA antigen-specificity platform. Breadth was defined as the fraction of unique TCRs that were SARS-CoV-2-associated. Depth was defined as the fraction of total T cells that were SARS-CoV-2-associated. Using the MIRA data, every spike-specific TCR was mapped to the spike region that the TCR reacted to and assigned to either a CD4 or a CD8 class. Log10-transformed breadth and depth values were compared by one-way ANOVA with Sidak's multiple comparisons tests. TCRdb provides this immuneACCESS table in a form limited to in-frame rearrangements. Some clones are lacking; in checked studies, under half of them reflect an unresolved V gene, and why the rest are absent is not known. The DNA was the basis for D and trimming; V, J and clone size are from that table. The sample contains roughly 150,000 clones, approximately 92% of them found a single time. The ten largest clones capture more than 1.5% of the sample.

Sequences were derived from peripheral blood, sampled on day 0 of AZD1222 vaccination. The TCR originated in an adult in good health.

The CDR3 protein sequence reads: CASSLMVGSSGANVLTF. DNA sequence: TGTGCCAGCAGCCTTATGGTGGGGAGCTCTGGGGCCAACGTCCTGACTTTC. The chain employs TRBV11-2 and TRBJ2-6; possibly the D gene is TRBD2, per 5 matching bases. In the germline V gene, CDR1 corresponds to SGHAT and CDR2 to FQNNGV. Between the V and J ends, shortened by 5 bases and 0 bases respectively, the junction contains 14 bases. Spanning cysteine to phenylalanine, the CDR3 consists of 17 amino acids. CDR3 DNA only is kept here, 51 bases in frame from base 1.